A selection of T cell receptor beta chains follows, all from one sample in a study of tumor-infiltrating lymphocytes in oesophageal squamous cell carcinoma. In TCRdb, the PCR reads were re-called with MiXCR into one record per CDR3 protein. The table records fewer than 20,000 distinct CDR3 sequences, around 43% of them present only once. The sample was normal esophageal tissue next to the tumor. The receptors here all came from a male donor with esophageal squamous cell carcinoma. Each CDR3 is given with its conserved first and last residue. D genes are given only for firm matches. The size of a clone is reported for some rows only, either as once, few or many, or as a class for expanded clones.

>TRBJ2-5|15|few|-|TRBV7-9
TGTGCCAGCAGCTCCCGTGAGTGGGGCCAAGAGACCCAGTACTTC
CASSSREWGQETQYF
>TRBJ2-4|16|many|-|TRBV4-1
TGCGCCAGCAGCCAAGAACGCCTTTTCGCCAAAAACATTCAGTACTTC
CASSQERLFAKNIQYF
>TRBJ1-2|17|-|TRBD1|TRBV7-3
TGTGCCAGCAGCCCCGCAAACAGGGGCCTCCCCGGCTATGGCTACACCTTC
CASSPANRGLPGYGYTF
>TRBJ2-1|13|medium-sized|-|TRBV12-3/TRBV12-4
TGTGCCAGCAGTTTTACACTAGCCTACGAGCAGTTCTTC
CASSFTLAYEQFF
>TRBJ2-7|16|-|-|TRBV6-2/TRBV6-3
TGTGCCAGCAGTTACAACGGCCCAGAAATCTCCTACGAGCAGTACTTC
CASSYNGPEISYEQYF
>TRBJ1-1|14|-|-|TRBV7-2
TGTGCCAGCAGCTCTCATGCCCTGAACACTGAAGCTTTCTTT
CASSSHALNTEAFF
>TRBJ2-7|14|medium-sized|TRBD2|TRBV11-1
TGTGCCAGCAGCTGGATAGGGACTAACAACGAGCAGTACTTC
CASSWIGTNNEQYF
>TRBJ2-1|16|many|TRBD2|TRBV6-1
TGTGCCAGCAGCCCAGGACTAGCGTCGATGTACAATGAGCAGTTCTTC
CASSPGLASMYNEQFF
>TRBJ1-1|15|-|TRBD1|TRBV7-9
TGTGCCAGCAGCTTAGTAACAGGGGGGAACACTGAAGCTTTCTTT
CASSLVTGGNTEAFF
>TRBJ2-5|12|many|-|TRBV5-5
TGTGCCAGCAGCTGGAACCAAGAGACCCAGTACTTC
CASSWNQETQYF
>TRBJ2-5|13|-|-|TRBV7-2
TGTGCCAGCAGCGCTTTGCCCCAAGAGACCCAGTACTTC
CASSALPQETQYF
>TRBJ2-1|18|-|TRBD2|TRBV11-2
TGTGCCAGCAGCTTAGGCCCGGGACTAGCGGGGGGGTACAATGAGCAGTTCTTC
CASSLGPGLAGGYNEQFF
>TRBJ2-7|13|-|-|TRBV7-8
TGTGCCAGCAGCTTAGCTTGGGACTACGAGCAGTACTTC
CASSLAWDYEQYF
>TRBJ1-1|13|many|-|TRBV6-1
TGTGCCAGCAGTTTACAGTCGAACACTGAAGCTTTCTTT
CASSLQSNTEAFF
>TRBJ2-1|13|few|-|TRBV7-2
TGTGCCAGCAGCTCCGGACAGCACAATGAGCAGTTCTTC
CASSSGQHNEQFF
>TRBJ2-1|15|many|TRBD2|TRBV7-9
TGTGCCAGCAGCCCGGGACTAGCGGGACTCGATGAGCAGTTCTTC
CASSPGLAGLDEQFF
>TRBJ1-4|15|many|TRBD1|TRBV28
TGTGCCAGCAGTTCCCTGGACAGGGGAGTTGAAAAACTGTTTTTT
CASSSLDRGVEKLFF
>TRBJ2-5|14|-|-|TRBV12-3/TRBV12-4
TGTGCCAGCAGTTTCTCCAGGGTACTAGAGACCCAGTACTTC
CASSFSRVLETQYF
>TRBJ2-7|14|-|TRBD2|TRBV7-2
TGTGCCAGCAGCTACTCCGGGACTACACAGAAGCAGTACTTC
CASSYSGTTQKQYF
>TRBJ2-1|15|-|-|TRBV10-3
TGTGCCTCTGCCGATGGGCCGGACTCCGACAATGAGCAGTTCTTC
CASADGPDSDNEQFF
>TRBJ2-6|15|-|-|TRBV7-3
-
CASSFKTGRRAVLRF
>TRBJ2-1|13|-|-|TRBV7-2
TGTGCCAGCAGCTTAGCACGGTACAATGAGCAGTTCTTC
CASSLARYNEQFF
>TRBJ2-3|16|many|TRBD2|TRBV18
TGTGCCAGCTCACCGTTGACTAGCGGAGGCACAGATACGCAGTATTTT
CASSPLTSGGTDTQYF
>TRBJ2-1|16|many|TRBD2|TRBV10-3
TGTGCCATCAGTGAGCCGGGACTAGCGGGATGGAGTGAGCAGTTCTTC
CAISEPGLAGWSEQFF
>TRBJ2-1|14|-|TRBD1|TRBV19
TGTGCCAGTAGCAGAAAGGGGGCAGACAATGAGCAGTTCTTC
CASSRKGADNEQFF
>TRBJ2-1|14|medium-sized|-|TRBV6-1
TGTGCCAGCATGTGGTCCCTCTCCTACAATGAGCAGTTCTTC
CASMWSLSYNEQFF
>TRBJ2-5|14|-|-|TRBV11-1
TGTGCCAGCAGCTTAGCTGGGGGTGACAATGAGCAGTACTTC
CASSLAGGDNEQYF
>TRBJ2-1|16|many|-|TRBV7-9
TGTGCCAGCAGCCGCCTAGGGCAGCTGACCTACAATGAGCAGTTCTTC
CASSRLGQLTYNEQFF
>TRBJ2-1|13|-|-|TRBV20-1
TGCAGTGCTAAGCCAGGGCCCTACAATGAGCAGTTCTTC
CSAKPGPYNEQFF
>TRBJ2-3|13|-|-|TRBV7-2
TGTGCCAGCCTACCCCAAGTTGGAGATACGCAGTATTTT
CASLPQVGDTQYF
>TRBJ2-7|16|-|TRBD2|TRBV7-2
TGTGCCAGCAGTTTCGCCGGGACTAGCATCGCCTACGAGCAGTACTTC
CASSFAGTSIAYEQYF
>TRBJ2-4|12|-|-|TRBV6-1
TGTGCCAGCAGTGAAGCGCCAAATGAGCTGTACTTC
CASSEAPNELYF
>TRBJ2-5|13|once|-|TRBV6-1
TGTGCCAGCAGGCCGGCGGCCGGGGATACGCAGTACTTC
CASRPAAGDTQYF
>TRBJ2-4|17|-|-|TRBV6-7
TGTGCCAGCAGAACAATATTAGCGGTTATAGCCAAAAACATTCAGTACTTC
CASRTILAVIAKNIQYF
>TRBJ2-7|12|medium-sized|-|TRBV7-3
TGTGCCAGCAGTGACAGAGCCTACGAGCAGTACTTC
CASSDRAYEQYF
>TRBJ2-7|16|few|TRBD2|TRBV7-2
TGTGCCAGCAGCTTAGGGACTAGCGGGAGGGGGTACGAGCAGTACTTC
CASSLGTSGRGYEQYF
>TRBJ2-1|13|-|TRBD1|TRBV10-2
TGCGCCAGCAGCCAGGGGGCCACGGACAAGCAGTTCTTC
CASSQGATDKQFF
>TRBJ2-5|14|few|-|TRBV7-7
TGTGCTAGCAGCCTCGACTCGGCCAGTTGGACCCAGTACTTC
CASSLDSASWTQYF
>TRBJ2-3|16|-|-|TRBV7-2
TGTGCCAGCAGCTTACTCCCAGGGGTCGGTACAGATACGCAGTATTTT
CASSLLPGVGTDTQYF
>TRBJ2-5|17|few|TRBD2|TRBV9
TGTGCCAGCAGCGTAGGGCGGCAGCGGGAGGGTCAAGAGACCCAGTACTTC
CASSVGRQREGQETQYF
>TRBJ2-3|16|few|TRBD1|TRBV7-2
TGTGCCAGCAGCCTTTTTAGGACAGGTTCTGTGGATACGCAGTATTTT
CASSLFRTGSVDTQYF
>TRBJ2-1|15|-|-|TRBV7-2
TGTGCCAGCAGCTTAGATCTTGGCTATTACAATGAGCAGTTCTTC
CASSLDLGYYNEQFF